A selection of T cell receptor beta chains follows, all from one sample in a study of cytomegalovirus exposure and HLA in healthy donors. Here immunoSEQ multiplex PCR was the method, and the copy in TCRdb shows in-frame clones only, minus some. In the table there are around 150,000 clones, around 84% of which are singletons. Material for sequencing was PBMCs. The source is a male donor in good health and CMV-seropositive. Each CDR3 is given with its conserved first and last residue. Fields, in order: clone size, D gene, J gene, V gene, CDR3 DNA, CDR3 protein. D genes are given only for firm matches. Size is omitted from some rows. Given values are once, few, many or a class for expanded clones.

clone size: -; D gene: -; J gene: TRBJ2-1; V gene: TRBV4-1; CDR3 DNA: TGCGCCAGCAGCCACAGGGGCAGGTACAATGAGCAGTTCTTC; CDR3 protein: CASSHRGRYNEQFF
clone size: -; D gene: -; J gene: TRBJ1-5; V gene: TRBV7-8; CDR3 DNA: TGTGCCAGCAGCTCGAGTCAGCCCCAGCATTTT; CDR3 protein: CASSSSQPQHF
clone size: -; D gene: -; J gene: TRBJ1-2; V gene: TRBV5-4; CDR3 DNA: TGTGCCAGCACCCCAGGGGACATTAACTATGGCTACACCTTC; CDR3 protein: CASTPGDINYGYTF
clone size: -; D gene: TRBD1; J gene: TRBJ2-2; V gene: TRBV25-1; CDR3 DNA: TGTGCCAGCAGGCAGGGGGCGGGGACCGGGAAGCTGTTTTTT; CDR3 protein: CASRQGAGTGKLFF
clone size: -; D gene: TRBD1; J gene: TRBJ1-1; V gene: TRBV7-2; CDR3 DNA: TGTGCCAGCAGCTTAGGGGGACAGGCGAAAAGAGCTTTCTTT; CDR3 protein: CASSLGGQAKRAFF
clone size: -; D gene: TRBD2; J gene: TRBJ2-1; V gene: TRBV7-9; CDR3 DNA: TGTGCCAGCAGCTCCCAAACTAGCGGGATTCAATACAATGAGCAGTTCTTC; CDR3 protein: CASSSQTSGIQYNEQFF
clone size: -; D gene: -; J gene: TRBJ1-4; V gene: TRBV6-1; CDR3 DNA: TGTGCCAGCAGTGAAGGACCGGGGAAGGAAAAACTGTTTTTT; CDR3 protein: CASSEGPGKEKLFF
clone size: -; D gene: -; J gene: TRBJ2-5; V gene: TRBV7-9; CDR3 DNA: TGTGCCAGCAGCTTAAGTAGCGGAGAGACCCAGTACTTC; CDR3 protein: CASSLSSGETQYF
clone size: once; D gene: TRBD1; J gene: TRBJ2-7; V gene: TRBV6-1; CDR3 DNA: TGTGCCAGCAGCCCCGGGACAGGGTACGAGCAGTACTTC; CDR3 protein: CASSPGTGYEQYF
clone size: -; D gene: -; J gene: TRBJ1-5; V gene: TRBV7-2; CDR3 DNA: TGTGCCAGCAGCTCCCAGGGTTACGCTAATCAGCCCCAGCATTTT; CDR3 protein: CASSSQGYANQPQHF
clone size: once; D gene: -; J gene: TRBJ1-1; V gene: TRBV5-1; CDR3 DNA: TGCGCCAGCAGGTGGACAGAGAACACTGAAGCTTTCTTT; CDR3 protein: CASRWTENTEAFF
clone size: -; D gene: TRBD2; J gene: TRBJ2-2; V gene: TRBV19; CDR3 DNA: TGTGCCAGTACCCAGGCGGGGGTTTACACCGGGGAGCTGTTTTTT; CDR3 protein: CASTQAGVYTGELFF
clone size: -; D gene: -; J gene: TRBJ2-5; V gene: TRBV7-2; CDR3 DNA: TGTGCCAGCAGCCCCGACTTGGGCCAGTACTTC; CDR3 protein: CASSPDLGQYF
clone size: few; D gene: TRBD1; J gene: TRBJ2-2; V gene: TRBV18; CDR3 DNA: TGTGCCAGCTCACCAGGACAGGCAGCGAACACCGGGGAGCTGTTTTTT; CDR3 protein: CASSPGQAANTGELFF
clone size: -; D gene: -; J gene: TRBJ1-3; V gene: TRBV7-2; CDR3 DNA: TGTGCCAGCAGATTCACAGAGTACACCATATATTTT; CDR3 protein: CASRFTEYTIYF
clone size: -; D gene: TRBD2; J gene: TRBJ2-2; V gene: TRBV10-1; CDR3 DNA: TGCGCCAGCAGTGAGAGCGGGAGGCCCGGGGAGCTGTTTTTT; CDR3 protein: CASSESGRPGELFF
clone size: once; D gene: TRBD2; J gene: TRBJ2-3; V gene: TRBV15; CDR3 DNA: TGTGCCACCTCAACAGCGGGAGGGTCAGATACGCAGTATTTT; CDR3 protein: CATSTAGGSDTQYF
clone size: -; D gene: -; J gene: TRBJ2-7; V gene: TRBV19; CDR3 DNA: TGTGCCAGTAGTAAGGCGGGCGGCTACGAGCAGTACTTC; CDR3 protein: CASSKAGGYEQYF
clone size: -; D gene: -; J gene: TRBJ1-5; V gene: TRBV5-8; CDR3 DNA: TGTGCCAGCAGCTTGGCCGGGAGGTTCAATCAGCCCCAGCATTTT; CDR3 protein: CASSLAGRFNQPQHF
clone size: -; D gene: -; J gene: TRBJ1-2; V gene: TRBV5-4; CDR3 DNA: TGTGCCAGCAGCGGGATTAGGGGAGGGGAGAACTATGGCTACACCTTC; CDR3 protein: CASSGIRGGENYGYTF
clone size: -; D gene: -; J gene: TRBJ1-5; V gene: TRBV7-9; CDR3 DNA: TGTGCCAGCAGCTTAGGGGACATCTATCAGCCCCAGCATTTT; CDR3 protein: CASSLGDIYQPQHF
clone size: -; D gene: TRBD1; J gene: TRBJ1-2; V gene: TRBV6-5; CDR3 DNA: TGTGCCAGCAGCCGAGGGACAGGGAACTATGGCTACACCTTC; CDR3 protein: CASSRGTGNYGYTF
clone size: -; D gene: -; J gene: TRBJ1-1; V gene: TRBV7-2; CDR3 DNA: TGTGCCAACTTGGAGGTTTCGAACACTGAAGCTTTCTTT; CDR3 protein: CANLEVSNTEAFF
clone size: -; D gene: TRBD2; J gene: TRBJ2-7; V gene: TRBV9; CDR3 DNA: TGTGCCAGCAGCGTAGGATGGAGCGGGAGTAACGAGCAGTACTTC; CDR3 protein: CASSVGWSGSNEQYF
clone size: -; D gene: -; J gene: TRBJ1-1; V gene: TRBV4-3; CDR3 DNA: TGCGCCAGCAGCCAAGATAACAGGGCAGGGGAAGCTTTCTTT; CDR3 protein: CASSQDNRAGEAFF
clone size: -; D gene: -; J gene: TRBJ1-4; V gene: TRBV9; CDR3 DNA: TGTGCCAGCAGCGTAGGAGGTGGGGGCGGTGAAAAACTGTTTTTT; CDR3 protein: CASSVGGGGGEKLFF
clone size: -; D gene: -; J gene: TRBJ2-3; V gene: TRBV30; CDR3 DNA: TGTGCCTGGAGGCGGGACAGGGGGCGCTTGGGACTAGCGGGCACAGATACGCAGTATTTT; CDR3 protein: CAWRRDRGRLGLAGTDTQYF
clone size: -; D gene: -; J gene: TRBJ1-1; V gene: TRBV6-6; CDR3 DNA: TGTGCCAGCAGTTACGGCGGGAGCGTAGCTTTCTTT; CDR3 protein: CASSYGGSVAFF
clone size: few; D gene: TRBD2; J gene: TRBJ2-1; V gene: TRBV27; CDR3 DNA: TGTGCCAGCCAAACCTCCTGGGCGGGAGACGAGCAGTTCTTC; CDR3 protein: CASQTSWAGDEQFF
clone size: -; D gene: TRBD1; J gene: TRBJ1-5; V gene: TRBV5-8; CDR3 DNA: TGTGCCAGCAGTCCATCAACTGACAGGGGAAGTCAGCCCCAGCATTTT; CDR3 protein: CASSPSTDRGSQPQHF